The rows below give T cell receptor beta chains drawn from one sample of a study of T cells after yellow fever vaccination. TCRdb recomputed calls from the 5' RACE reads with MiXCR, one row per CDR3 protein. The repertoire holds tens of thousands of distinct CDR3 sequences, with 6.5% to 8.5% as singletons. This specimen consisted of PBMCs, either bulk or a sorted T-cell subset (CD4+, CD8+, memory, or dextramer-sorted; not recorded which), obtained on the day of the first yellow fever vaccination. The receptors here all came from a man between 18 and 35 years old who received the YFV17D yellow fever vaccine. The CDR3 runs from the conserved cysteine through the conserved F or W. A D gene is named only where the DNA matches it firmly. Expanded clones get a size class; other rows say once, few or many, or leave the size out.

DNA: TGCGCCAGCAGCGAAAGGACAGGTTCTGGGGCCAACGTCCTGACTTTC
CDR3: CASSERTGSGANVLTF
size: few
V: TRBV5-1
D: TRBD1
J: TRBJ2-6

DNA: TGTGCCACCTCGGGACTAGTTTTCCACAATGAGCAGTTCTTC
CDR3: CATSGLVFHNEQFF
size: many
V: TRBV6-1
D: TRBD2
J: TRBJ2-1

DNA: TGTGCCAGCAGCCCCGGTCTTGGCGAGGGGGGCAAAAACATTCAGTACTTC
CDR3: CASSPGLGEGGKNIQYF
size: few
V: TRBV5-4
D: -
J: TRBJ2-4

DNA: TGTGCCAGCAGCTCAAATAGGGGGAGGCCACCCCTCCACTTT
CDR3: CASSSNRGRPPLHF
size: many
V: TRBV11-2
D: -
J: TRBJ1-6

DNA: TGTGCCAGCAGCGCAGGGGTGGGGCAGATAAACTATGGCTACACCTTC
CDR3: CASSAGVGQINYGYTF
size: many
V: TRBV9
D: -
J: TRBJ1-2

DNA: TGTGCCAGCAGAGGTGGCTCGCGGGGGGGCTCCTACAATGAGCAGTTCTTC
CDR3: CASRGGSRGGSYNEQFF
size: many
V: TRBV3-1
D: TRBD2
J: TRBJ2-1

DNA: TGTGCCAGCAGCTTGGCTCCGGCAGGGGCCGGGGAGCTGTTTTTT
CDR3: CASSLAPAGAGELFF
size: many
V: TRBV5-5
D: -
J: TRBJ2-2

DNA: TGCAGTGCTAGAGTGGGGGACACTGAAGCTTTCTTT
CDR3: CSARVGDTEAFF
size: many
V: TRBV20-1
D: -
J: TRBJ1-1

DNA: TGTGCCAGCTCACTGTCTGCGAGCTCCTACAATGAGCAGTTCTTC
CDR3: CASSLSASSYNEQFF
size: -
V: TRBV18
D: -
J: TRBJ2-1

DNA: TGTGCCAGCAGCGTAGATAGCGCCTATGGCTACACCTTC
CDR3: CASSVDSAYGYTF
size: many
V: TRBV9
D: -
J: TRBJ1-2

DNA: TGTGCCAGCAGCTTGCGCCGTGGAGGCTACACCTTC
CDR3: CASSLRRGGYTF
size: -
V: TRBV7-2
D: -
J: TRBJ1-2

DNA: TGTGCCAGCATACCTCAGCCGACCTTAATCCCGGAAGCTTTCTTT
CDR3: CASIPQPTLIPEAFF
size: many
V: TRBV6-1
D: -
J: TRBJ1-1

DNA: TGTGCCAGCAGCCCTCGGGGGGGGGCTGGAGGAGATACGCAGTATTTT
CDR3: CASSPRGGAGGDTQYF
size: many
V: TRBV7-3
D: TRBD2
J: TRBJ2-3

DNA: TGTGCCAGCAGTGAACCCGGGTCCTCCTACGAGCAGTACTTC
CDR3: CASSEPGSSYEQYF
size: many
V: TRBV6-2/TRBV6-3
D: -
J: TRBJ2-7

DNA: TGCAGTGCTAGTAGCGGGGACGGTGAGCAGTTCTTC
CDR3: CSASSGDGEQFF
size: many
V: TRBV20-1
D: TRBD2
J: TRBJ2-1

DNA: TGTGCCAGCAGTGACAGCGGGGGGGCCACAGATACGCAGTATTTT
CDR3: CASSDSGGATDTQYF
size: medium-sized
V: TRBV6-4
D: TRBD2
J: TRBJ2-3

DNA: TGTGCCAGCAGTCCCCGGGACAGGGATTCACCCCTCCACTTT
CDR3: CASSPRDRDSPLHF
size: -
V: TRBV9
D: TRBD1
J: TRBJ1-6

DNA: TGCGCCAGCAGCTCGTCTTCCCCAGATACGCAGTATTTT
CDR3: CASSSSSPDTQYF
size: many
V: TRBV5-1
D: -
J: TRBJ2-3

DNA: TGTGCCAGCAGCTTAGTTCGGGGCGGGGGGGCTCGGACAGATACGCAGTATTTT
CDR3: CASSLVRGGGARTDTQYF
size: few
V: TRBV11-2
D: TRBD2
J: TRBJ2-3

DNA: TGTGCCAGCAGTTTAGTTGGGACAGCCAGCAATCAGCCCCAGCATTTT
CDR3: CASSLVGTASNQPQHF
size: many
V: TRBV27
D: TRBD1
J: TRBJ1-5

DNA: TGTGCCAGCAGTTACTCGATTGACGAGTACTATGGCTACACCTTC
CDR3: CASSYSIDEYYGYTF
size: -
V: TRBV6-5
D: -
J: TRBJ1-2

DNA: TGTGCCACCGTTTGGGTCGGGGGGAGCGAGCAGTACTTC
CDR3: CATVWVGGSEQYF
size: many
V: TRBV2
D: TRBD2
J: TRBJ2-7

DNA: TGTGCCAGCAGTTACTCCGGCGAATGGGGGGCGCGAGGCTACACCTTC
CDR3: CASSYSGEWGARGYTF
size: many
V: TRBV6-5
D: -
J: TRBJ1-2

DNA: TGTGCCAGCAGCCAGACTAGCGGGGTCGGGCCCCAGTACTTC
CDR3: CASSQTSGVGPQYF
size: many
V: TRBV5-6
D: TRBD2
J: TRBJ2-5

DNA: TGTGCCAGCAGCTTAGATACGGTAGACTATGGCTACACCTTC
CDR3: CASSLDTVDYGYTF
size: many
V: TRBV7-2
D: -
J: TRBJ1-2

DNA: TGCAGCGTCGCAACCGGGGGGACCAAAAACATTCAGTACTTC
CDR3: CSVATGGTKNIQYF
size: many
V: TRBV29-1
D: TRBD2
J: TRBJ2-4

DNA: TGTGCCAGCAGCCCCGGGAGGGGCGTCCAGCGGTACAATGAGCAGTTCTTC
CDR3: CASSPGRGVQRYNEQFF
size: many
V: TRBV11-2
D: TRBD2
J: TRBJ2-1

DNA: TGTGCCAGCAGCCTTTGGACACCCGGAGTTGGGTACAATGAGCAGTTCTTC
CDR3: CASSLWTPGVGYNEQFF
size: -
V: TRBV5-4
D: -
J: TRBJ2-1

DNA: -
CDR3: CASSFGPGETQYF
size: many
V: TRBV27
D: -
J: TRBJ2-5

DNA: TGCGCCAGCAGCCCCCTGGGGGGGCATGACTATGGCTGCACCTTC
CDR3: CASSPLGGHDYGCTF
size: once
V: TRBV4-3
D: -
J: TRBJ1-2

DNA: TGTGCCAGCAGCGTCTTGACAGCCCACAATGAGCAGTTCTTC
CDR3: CASSVLTAHNEQFF
size: many
V: TRBV9
D: -
J: TRBJ2-1

DNA: TGTGCCAGCAGTGAAAGCAACACCGGGGAGCTGTTTTTT
CDR3: CASSESNTGELFF
size: many
V: TRBV2
D: -
J: TRBJ2-2

DNA: TGTGCCAGCAGTTTAGGCGTGTCTAGCGTGAGAGATACGCAGTATTTT
CDR3: CASSLGVSSVRDTQYF
size: many
V: TRBV27
D: -
J: TRBJ2-3

DNA: TGCGCCAGCAGCCAAGGGGTGTTACGGGGTAGGAACATTCAGTACTTC
CDR3: CASSQGVLRGRNIQYF
size: many
V: TRBV4-1
D: -
J: TRBJ2-4

DNA: TGTGCCAGCAGCCCCCTGGTACAGGGTATGAACACTGAAGCTTTCTTT
CDR3: CASSPLVQGMNTEAFF
size: few
V: TRBV14
D: -
J: TRBJ1-1

DNA: TGCAGCGTTGAAGGGGTAGGGGGGGCAAACACTGAAGCTTTCTTT
CDR3: CSVEGVGGANTEAFF
size: many
V: TRBV29-1
D: -
J: TRBJ1-1

DNA: TGCGCCAGCAGCTCCGGGATACAGACCGGGGAGCTGTTTTTT
CDR3: CASSSGIQTGELFF
size: many
V: TRBV5-1
D: -
J: TRBJ2-2

DNA: TGTGCCAGCAGCAGATTGGGACCGATCTATGGCTACACCTTC
CDR3: CASSRLGPIYGYTF
size: -
V: TRBV13
D: -
J: TRBJ1-2

DNA: TGTGCCACCAGCAGAGAACTAGCGGGGGGAAAACAGTACGAGCAGTACTTC
CDR3: CATSRELAGGKQYEQYF
size: many
V: TRBV15
D: TRBD2
J: TRBJ2-7

DNA: TGTGCCAGCAGCCTCTGTGGGGGGGGTCCAAACACTGAAGCTTTCTTT
CDR3: CASSLCGGGPNTEAFF
size: many
V: TRBV3-1
D: -
J: TRBJ1-1

DNA: TGTGCCAGCAGTCGGGACAGGGCTACTGAAGCTTTCTTT
CDR3: CASSRDRATEAFF
size: many
V: TRBV6-4
D: TRBD1
J: TRBJ1-1